A selection of T cell receptor beta chains follows, all from one sample in a study of CD8 T cells in Susac syndrome. Each CDR3 protein is one row after TCRdb ran MiXCR on the immunoSEQ multiplex PCR reads. The table records about 190,000 distinct CDR3 sequences, under 95% of them present only once. The sample consisted of CD4+ T cells from PBMCs. The receptor source for this set is a human donor in good health. Both conserved end residues are part of each CDR3. A D gene is named only where the DNA matches it firmly. Size is stated for part of the rows, as once, few or many counts, or as a class when the clone is expanded.

clone_size j_call v_call d_call cdr3_nt cdr3_aa
once TRBJ1-6 TRBV20-1 TRBD1 TGCAGTGCTAGGGCGGGACAGAATAATTCACCCCTCCACTTT CSARAGQNNSPLHF
- TRBJ1-5 TRBV12-3/TRBV12-4 - TGTGCCAGCACCTCCCTAGGATTTAGCAATCAGCCCCAGCATTTT CASTSLGFSNQPQHF
- TRBJ2-2 TRBV20-1 TRBD2 TGCAGTGCTACTAGCGGGGGCTGGGGCGGGGAGCTGTTTTTT CSATSGGWGGELFF
- TRBJ2-1 TRBV10-3 - TGTGCCATCAGCGGGGTAAAAGCCGCGGATGAGCAGTTCTTC CAISGVKAADEQFF
- TRBJ2-3 TRBV7-2 - TGTGCCAGCAGCGCGGGACAGAATACGCAGTATTTT CASSAGQNTQYF
- TRBJ2-3 TRBV3-1 - TGTGCCAGCAGCCAAGGGGCAGGACGCACAGATACGCAGTATTTT CASSQGAGRTDTQYF
- TRBJ2-3 TRBV14 - TGTGCCAGCAGCCAAGAAACTGGCAGCACAGATACGCAGTATTTT CASSQETGSTDTQYF
- TRBJ1-6 TRBV7-2 TRBD1 TGTGCCAGCAGCTCGGGACAGGCTATCTATAATTCACCCCTCCACTTT CASSSGQAIYNSPLHF
- TRBJ1-1 TRBV7-2 - TGTGCCAGCAGCTTAGAGACAGATCTTGACGCAGCTTTCTTT CASSLETDLDAAFF
- TRBJ2-4 TRBV5-1 - TGCGCCAGCAGCTTGCTGGGAGATGGCGCGGACATTCAGTACTTC CASSLLGDGADIQYF
- TRBJ1-1 TRBV29-1 TRBD1 TGCAGCGTTTGGACAGGGACGAACACTGAAGCTTTCTTT CSVWTGTNTEAFF
- TRBJ2-7 TRBV9 - TGTGCCAGCAGCTCCAGGGGGGTCGCCGACGAGCAGTACTTC CASSSRGVADEQYF
- TRBJ1-5 TRBV19 - TGTGCCAGTCATTCGAGGCGGGATCAGCCCCAGCATTTT CASHSRRDQPQHF
- TRBJ2-1 TRBV11-2 TRBD2 TGTGCCAGCAGCTTCACTAGCGGGGGTCGCTCATCCTACAATGAGCAGTTCTTC CASSFTSGGRSSYNEQFF
- TRBJ2-4 TRBV6-2/TRBV6-3 TRBD2 TGTGCCAGCAGTTTCGAGCGGGGGGCGGTCCTAGCCAAAAACATTCAGTACTTC CASSFERGAVLAKNIQYF
- TRBJ2-5 TRBV5-1 - TGCGCCAGCAGCTTGAACCCAACATCGGAGACCCAGTACTTC CASSLNPTSETQYF
- TRBJ2-7 TRBV13 - TGTGCCAGCAGCTATTCCTACGAGCAGTACTTC CASSYSYEQYF
- TRBJ2-2 TRBV20-1 TRBD2 TGCAGTGCTAGTAGCGGGAAAAACACCGGGGAGCTGTTTTTT CSASSGKNTGELFF
- TRBJ1-2 TRBV28 TRBD1 TGTGCCAGCAAACCGGCCGGGCAGGGGGGCGGCTACACCTTC CASKPAGQGGGYTF
- TRBJ1-6 TRBV5-6 - TGTGCCAGCAGCCTGGCGGCAGGTCTTTCACCCCTCCACTTT CASSLAAGLSPLHF
- TRBJ1-2 TRBV28 - TGTGCCAGCAGTTTTTCGTACTATGGCTACACCTTC CASSFSYYGYTF
- TRBJ2-3 TRBV7-2 - TGTGCCAGCAGCTCAGACCAGGGAACTACAGATACGCAGTATTTT CASSSDQGTTDTQYF
- TRBJ2-6 TRBV5-1 - TGCGCCAGCAGCCTTGCAAGTCAGGGCTCTGGGGCCAACGTCCTGACTTTC CASSLASQGSGANVLTF
- TRBJ1-1 TRBV28 - TGTGCCAGCATCACCCGTGTCCTACACGAGAACACTGAAGCTTTCTTT CASITRVLHENTEAFF
- TRBJ2-3 TRBV28 - TGTGCCAGCAGCCCCCCCCGGGGGCGGGGGCCCACAGATACGCAGTATTTT CASSPPRGRGPTDTQYF
- TRBJ2-5 TRBV14 - TGTGCCAGCAGCCTACAACTTGGGGGGCTCGGGGAGACCCAGTACTTC CASSLQLGGLGETQYF
- TRBJ2-2 TRBV5-1 TRBD1 TGCGCCAGTCAACTCCTGGGACAGGTGAACACCGGGGAGCTGTTTTTT CASQLLGQVNTGELFF
- TRBJ1-5 TRBV5-6 - TGTGCCAGCAGCACAAAGGCGGGTTCTAGCAATCAGCCCCAGCATTTT CASSTKAGSSNQPQHF
- TRBJ2-3 TRBV20-1 TRBD2 TGCAGTGCTAGAAATGAGCGGGGGGCCTACACAGATACGCAGTATTTT CSARNERGAYTDTQYF
- TRBJ2-5 TRBV28 - TGTGCCAGCAGCCCAACTGACTTTTCCGGGGCCGAGCGAGAGACCCAGTACTTC CASSPTDFSGAERETQYF
once TRBJ2-1 TRBV18 TRBD2 TGTGCCAGCTCACCAACGGGGGGGCTTAATGAGCAGTTCTTC CASSPTGGLNEQFF
- TRBJ2-3 TRBV5-1 - TGCGCCAGCAGCCCTGACATCCCGAGCACAGATACGCAGTATTTT CASSPDIPSTDTQYF
- TRBJ1-1 TRBV12-3/TRBV12-4 - TGTGCCAGCAGTTGGACGGAGGCCACTGAAGCTTTCTTT CASSWTEATEAFF
- TRBJ2-2 TRBV9 - TGTGCCAGCCGGGAGGGGGCCAGGTCCGGGGAGCTGTTTTTT CASREGARSGELFF
- TRBJ1-1 TRBV5-1 - TGCGCCAGCAGCTTGGGAACGGGGGAGTGGAACACTGAAGCTTTCTTT CASSLGTGEWNTEAFF
- TRBJ1-5 TRBV2 - TGTGCCAGCAGATTCCCGGGGTGGAGGAATCAGCCCCAGCATTTT CASRFPGWRNQPQHF
- TRBJ1-6 TRBV7-2 - TGTGCCAGCAGCCCCAGGTTGAGCTCCTATAATTCACCCCTCCACTTT CASSPRLSSYNSPLHF
once TRBJ1-2 TRBV7-3 TRBD1 TGTGCCAGCAGCTGGGGGACAGGGGGAGGCTACACCTTC CASSWGTGGGYTF
- TRBJ2-5 TRBV9 TRBD1 TGTGCCAGCAGCGTAACTGGGACAGGGGGCAGGGTGACCCAGTACTTC CASSVTGTGGRVTQYF
- TRBJ1-2 TRBV30 - TGTGCCTGGGGCCGATCCGGGACCCTACTAAGAAACTATGGCTACACCTTC CAWGRSGTLLRNYGYTF
- TRBJ2-1 TRBV19 TRBD2 TGTGCCAGTAGACGAACTAGCGGGGGGGTGGATGAGCAGTTCTTC CASRRTSGGVDEQFF
- TRBJ1-2 TRBV3-1 - TGTGCCAGCAGCCAAGATGTCAGATTCCTCGGGGGCTACACCTTC CASSQDVRFLGGYTF
- TRBJ1-5 TRBV7-9 - TGTGCCAGCAGCTTAGGGGTCGGCGGGAGCAATCAGCCCCAGCATTTT CASSLGVGGSNQPQHF
once TRBJ2-5 TRBV20-1 TRBD2 TGCAGTGCTGGCCAAGCGGGGGGCAGAGAGACCCAGTACTTC CSAGQAGGRETQYF
- TRBJ1-6 TRBV14 - TGTGCCAGCAGCCAAGATCCCCCGTCACCCCTCCACTTT CASSQDPPSPLHF
- TRBJ2-3 TRBV7-3 - TGTGCCAGCAGCCAGGGGAGAGATACGCAGTATTTT CASSQGRDTQYF
- TRBJ1-1 TRBV5-1 - TGCGCCAGCAGCTTGGTTTATGGGGGGCATCCTGAAGCTTTCTTT CASSLVYGGHPEAFF
- TRBJ2-2 TRBV19 - TGTGCCAGTAGTATCTATCGGGGGCCAGGGGAGCTGTTTTTT CASSIYRGPGELFF
- TRBJ2-7 TRBV7-9 - TGTGCCAGCACCCCCCCGACGGCCGGGCTAAAGCGCGAGCAGTACTTC CASTPPTAGLKREQYF
- TRBJ1-5 TRBV16 TRBD1 TGTGCCAGCAGCCGGGTACAGGGGGCAGGACAGCCCCAGCATTTT CASSRVQGAGQPQHF
- TRBJ2-2 TRBV27 - TGTGCCAGCAGTCCCATCCCCGGGACCGGGGAGCTGTTTTTT CASSPIPGTGELFF
- TRBJ2-2 TRBV20-1 - TGCAGTGCTAGAGATCCCGGCCCGAACACCGGGGAGCTGTTTTTT CSARDPGPNTGELFF
- TRBJ1-2 TRBV20-1 - TGCAGTGCTAGAGAAAGGGGGATCCCGAACTATGGCTACACCTTC CSARERGIPNYGYTF
- TRBJ2-2 TRBV19 - TGTGCCAGTAGGGCTAGCGAGATCACCGGGGAGCTGTTTTTT CASRASEITGELFF
- TRBJ2-1 TRBV28 TRBD1 TGTGCCAGCAGTCCCTTGGACAGGTTCTACAATGAGCAGTTCTTC CASSPLDRFYNEQFF